The clone carrying this T cell receptor (beta chain) was seen more than once but under ten times. TCRdb ran MiXCR on the RT-PCR reads and lists one entry per CDR3 protein. The table includes about 700,000 distinct CDR3 sequences, approximately 15% detected once. V shed 3 bases and J 2 bases; nucleotides not matched to a gene: 2. This CDR3 region has 14 residues. This receptor was identified in a female donor in good health, serving as a healthy control. The rearrangement uses TRBV12-3 or TRBV12-4 and TRBJ2-7; 9 bases fit TRBD2. Source material: memory CD4+ T cells from blood. The CDR3 reads CASSFSGRTYEQYF. In nucleotides, the CDR3 is TGTGCCAGCAGTTTTAGCGGGAGAACCTACGAGCAGTACTTC.